This TCR beta chain is drawn from a study of CD8 T cells in ankylosing spondylitis. Whole-study results and caveats: Disease-linked clones were CD8+ and relatively rare in peripheral blood.

Concerning this clonotype: What it binds is not known.

Germline values: CDR1 DFQATT, CDR2 SNEGSKA (reference sequence). CDR3 length: 13 amino acids. Trimming removed 0 bases at V and 5 bases at J, with 10 bases between. TCRdb redid the calling of the 5' RACE reads with MiXCR, one entry per CDR3 protein. Among approximately 150,000 distinct CDR3 sequences, 9.8% were seen once, and the ten largest hold approximately 16%. The receptor's source is a female donor with ankylosing spondylitis or in good health (not recorded which). This chain uses TRBV20-1 with TRBJ2-5; D remains unclear. The sample was blood, either unsorted or a sorted T cell fraction (not recorded which). Written as DNA, the CDR3 is TGCAGTGCTAGAGATCCCATGCGCGAGACCCAGTACTTC. This codes for CSARDPMRETQYF.